This T cell receptor (beta chain) was retrieved from a study of T cell responses to AZD1222 COVID-19 vaccine. The study, taken as a whole, reports: Mapped onto spike, vaccine-associated CD4 TCRs spanned it and were dominant at 160-218 and 743-854. Seropositive at baseline were only six AZD1222 recipients. The donor cohort was predominantly white British with a female majority, and clonal diversity may have been underestimated. Repertoire sampling was restricted to post-peak T cell response timepoints.

Sequencing used immunoSEQ multiplex PCR; TCRdb keeps in-frame clones, though not all of them. The sample lists about 150,000 clones; about 92% were seen once. A word on this clone: Its matching antigen is unknown.

This CDR3 region has 14 residues. The V end was cut by 1 base, the J end by 6 bases, with 13 bases between. Germline V gene sequence: CDR1 GTSNPN, CDR2 SVGIG (reference sequence). Specimen: peripheral blood, collected on day 0 of AZD1222 vaccination. The TCR comes from an adult in good health. The chain employs TRBV30 and TRBJ1-5; D is uncertain. CDR3 sequence (DNA): TGTGCCTGGAGTGGACTATCGCGAAGTCAGCCCCAGCATTTT. This translates into CAWSGLSRSQPQHF.